The 15 T cell receptor beta chains given below trace back to one sample, sequenced in a study of cytomegalovirus exposure and HLA in healthy donors. 13 Jbeta primers and 60 Vbeta primers were used for the PCR. Only in-frame clones appear in the TCRdb table, and some are missing; sequencing was by immunoSEQ multiplex PCR. The table records 75,000 to 100,000 clones, about 70% of them present only once. The sequencing input was PBMCs. Receptor source: a female donor in good health and CMV-seronegative.

This rearrangement joins TRBV5-4 to TRBJ2-1, with TRBD2 identical over 14 bases. Germline assignment: CDR1 SGHNT and CDR2 YYREEE (reference sequence). V shed 4 bases, J shed 6 bases, and the junction held 9 bases outside the gene matches. The CDR3 has 17 amino acids. The CDR3 reads CASSPNAGTSGSNEQFF. CDR3 in DNA: TGTGCCAGCAGCCCGAATGCCGGGACTAGCGGGAGCAATGAGCAGTTCTTC.

The V and J genes are TRBV5-1 and TRBJ2-5; 8 nucleotides agree with TRBD2. Losses at the gene ends were 2 bases for V and 2 bases for J; bases not matched to a gene: 5. Germline loops: CDR1 SGHRS, CDR2 YFSETQ. The CDR3 is 15 residues long. CDR3 coding DNA: TGCGCCAGCAGCTTAAACGGGAGGGGGCAAGAGACCCAGTACTTC. Its protein product is CASSLNGRGQETQYF. Full variable domain (rest looked up from reference TRBV5-1 and TRBJ2-5): KAGVTQTPRYLIKTRGQQVTLSCSPISGHRSVSWYQQTPGQGLQFLFEYFSETQRNKGNFPGRFSGRQFSNSRSEMNVSTLELGDSALYLCASSLNGRGQETQYFGPGTRLLVL.

The chain couples TRBV30 to TRBJ2-3, with 7 positions matching TRBD1. After removal of 4 bases from V and 2 bases from J, the junction contained 3 bases not matched to a gene. Germline V gene data show CDR1 as GTSNPN and CDR2 as SVGIG (reference sequence). This CDR3 contains 13 residues. CDR3 bases: TGTGCCTGGAACAGGGGAACCACAGATACGCAGTATTTT. This encodes CAWNRGTTDTQYF.

This clone was detected a few times. The chain combines TRBV9 with TRBJ2-1, with 10 bases that match TRBD2. Germline CDR1 SGDLS, CDR2 YYNGEE. J was trimmed by 7 bases and V by 0 bases; bases with no gene match: 10. The CDR3 spans 17 residues. The CDR3 bases are TGTGCCAGCAGCGTAGTCGGCGTGCCTAGCGGGAGTAATGAGCAGTTCTTC. It translates to CASSVVGVPSGSNEQFF.

This clone was seen only a few times. V and J are TRBV30 and TRBJ2-5; 11 nucleotides align to TRBD2. This CDR3 has 16 amino acids. V shed 1 base and J 5 bases; nucleotides not matched to a gene: 9. In germline, CDR1 is GTSNPN, CDR2 SVGIG (reference sequence). CDR3 in DNA: TGTGCCTGGAGTGGGTCTAGCGGGGGGCGGGGGGAGACCCAGTACTTC. This translates into CAWSGSSGGRGETQYF.

The chain carries TRBV25-1 and TRBJ2-7; TRBD1 might be the D (6 bases). The CDR3 has 16 residues. CDR1 and CDR2 from the germline V gene are MGHDK and SYGVNS. Trimming left V 5 bases short and J 1 base short, with 18 bases between. The CDR3 loop reads CASSPPSGDKSYEQYF. CDR3 in DNA: TGTGCCAGCAGTCCACCGTCCGGGGACAAATCCTACGAGCAGTACTTC.

The chain carries TRBV28 and TRBJ2-1; D may be TRBD1 (6 bases). The CDR3 loop spans 15 amino acids. V lost 2 bases and J 2 bases, leaving 10 bases between the germline ends. Germline-derived CDR1 and CDR2 are MDHEN and SYDVKM. The CDR3 region is CASSLRTATYNEQFF. The DNA for the CDR3 is TGTGCCAGCAGTTTACGGACAGCTACCTACAATGAGCAGTTCTTC.

The chain combines TRBV30 with TRBJ1-2; D gene unclear. V was pared by 2 bases and J by 8 bases, with 12 bases between. Germline CDR1 GTSNPN, CDR2 SVGIG (reference sequence). This CDR3 is built from 12 residues. CDR3 loop: CAWSLRGGGYTF. The DNA of the CDR3 is TGTGCCTGGAGTCTACGAGGAGGGGGCTACACCTTC.

The gene calls are TRBV5-5 and TRBJ2-5, with 8 positions matching TRBD2. Matching the DNA end better, TRBJ2-7 makes the J call doubtful. Germline loops: CDR1 SGHKS, CDR2 YYEKEE (reference sequence). This CDR3 has 16 residues. The CDR3 region is CASSTWTSRNSYEQYF. The CDR3 coding sequence is TGTGCCAGCAGCACCTGGACTAGCCGAAACTCCTACGAGCAGTACTTC.

This rearrangement joins TRBV10-2 to TRBJ2-5, with a possible D match to TRBD2 (5 bases). The CDR3 extends over 14 amino acids. Trimming pared 2 bases from V and 1 base from J, leaving 8 bases between. Looked up from germline, CDR1 is WSHSY and CDR2 is SAAADI. The CDR3 DNA sequence: TGCGCCAGCAGTGAGAAAAGCGGCCAAGAGACCCAGTACTTC. Translated, it gives CASSEKSGQETQYF.

The chain couples TRBV9 to TRBJ2-3; 13 bases agree with TRBD2. There are 15 residues in the CDR3. The V and J ends lost 1 base and 4 bases, in that order; junction bases with no gene match: 0. Germline CDR1 is SGDLS and CDR2 is YYNGEE. CDR3 sequence: CASSVTSGGADTQYF. The CDR3 DNA reads TGTGCCAGCAGCGTAACTAGCGGGGGGGCAGATACGCAGTATTTT. Based on the CDR3 plus reference TRBV9 and TRBJ2-3, the full variable domain is DSGVTQTPKHLITATGQRVTLRCSPRSGDLSVYWYQQSLDQGLQFLIQYYNGEERAKGNILERFSAQQFPDLHSELNLSSLELGDSALYFCASSVTSGGADTQYFGPGTRLTVL.

This sequence joins TRBV18 and TRBJ1-2; 11 nucleotides match TRBD1. Germline CDR1 reads KGHSH; CDR2 reads LQKENI. The CDR3 runs to 14 residues. The V gene end was trimmed by 3 bases and the J gene end by 8 bases; junction bases not matched to a gene: 5. CDR3 coding DNA: TGTGCCAGCTCACCGATGGACAGGGGGCGAGGCTACACCTTC. It codes for CASSPMDRGRGYTF.

CDR3 loop: CASSYSRPEVNEQFF. The CDR3 DNA reads as TGTGCCAGCAGTTACTCGAGGCCGGAGGTGAATGAGCAGTTCTTC. The chain recombines TRBV6-5 with TRBJ2-1; D may be TRBD2 (5 bases). V dropped 0 bases and J dropped 7 bases, with 13 bases sitting between them. CDR3 length: 15 amino acids. In germline, CDR1 is MNHEY, CDR2 SVGAGI.

V is TRBV6-5 and J is TRBJ1-4; perhaps TRBD1 as D (6 bases). This CDR3 region has 13 residues. Germline CDR1 and CDR2: MNHEY and SVGAGI. V was cut by 0 bases and J by 11 bases, with 10 bases left in between. The DNA of the CDR3 is TGTGCCAGCAGTTACTCCCTGGACAGCAAACTGTTTTTT. This encodes CASSYSLDSKLFF.

The chain employs TRBV25-1 and TRBJ2-1, with 10 bases identical to TRBD2. The CDR3 is 16 amino acids. Germline CDR1 reads MGHDK; CDR2 reads SYGVNS. Trimming took 2 bases from V and 5 from J; bases not matched to a gene: 6. The CDR3 DNA reads TGTGCCAGCAGTGAACCCAGCGGGAGGGCCGACAATGAGCAGTTCTTC. This sequence encodes CASSEPSGRADNEQFF.